This T cell receptor beta chain was sequenced in a study of T cell responses to AZD1222 COVID-19 vaccine. On the study more broadly: The analysis combined second doses at about 4 or about 12 weeks.

Note on this clone: Its antigen is undetermined.

This CDR3 region has 15 residues. Germline loops: CDR1 SNHLY, CDR2 FYNNEI. With 8 bases clipped from V and 2 bases from J, the junction kept 9 bases outside the gene matches. Notes on the study in general: Clonal diversity was possibly underestimated, and white British individuals and females predominated among donors. Just 6 or 7 people given AZD1222 tested seropositive at baseline. None of the repertoires were sampled until the peak T cell response had passed.

The method was immunoSEQ multiplex PCR; TCRdb's version includes in-frame clones alone and lacks a portion of them. This sample has 150,000 to 200,000 clones, with less than 90% found just once. The origin of this receptor is an adult in good health. V is TRBV2 and J is TRBJ1-3, with 7 bases fitting TRBD1. The input for sequencing was peripheral blood, taken on day 0 of AZD1222 vaccination. DNA of the CDR3: TGTGCCAGCTCGGAACAGGGGCTGGCTGGAAACACCATATATTTT. Translation: CASSEQGLAGNTIYF.